The 3 T cell receptor beta chains below all came from one sample that was sequenced in a study of cytomegalovirus exposure and HLA in healthy donors. Vbeta (60) and Jbeta (13) primers were used in the PCR. Produced via immunoSEQ multiplex PCR; TCRdb's table is partial and in-frame only. The sample shows 100,000 to 150,000 clones, around three quarters of them seen only once. Sequencing input: PBMCs. These receptor sequences come from a woman between 45 and 60 years old in good health and CMV-seronegative.

The chain's CDR3 is CASSSVAGGAILEQFF. DNA for the CDR3: TGTGCCAGCAGCTCGGTAGCGGGAGGAGCCATCCTTGAGCAGTTCTTC. The chain employs TRBV7-9 and TRBJ2-1; 10 bases match TRBD2. The ends lost 4 bases at V and 9 bases at J; junction bases unmatched: 12. The germline gives CDR1 SEHNR, CDR2 FQNEAQ (reference sequence). The CDR3 totals 16 residues.

The V and J genes are TRBV28 and TRBJ2-5; TRBD1 matches 8 bases. Germline CDR1 and CDR2: MDHEN and SYDVKM. The trim removed 6 bases at V and 5 bases at J, leaving 20 bases unmatched. The CDR3 is made up of 18 amino acids. CDR3 loop: CASSSPRQGAIPRETQYF. For the CDR3, the DNA is TGTGCCAGCAGCTCCCCACGGCAGGGGGCTATCCCTAGGGAGACCCAGTACTTC.

This clone has just a few counts. The gene calls are TRBV7-2 and TRBJ2-7; TRBD1 is a possible D gene (6 bases). Deletions cut 5 bases from V and 1 base from J, with 27 bases between. Looked up from germline, CDR1 is SGHTA and CDR2 is FQGNSA. The CDR3 has 19 residues. CDR3 region: CASSLAGGTQSPFSYEQYV. The CDR3 DNA reads as TGTGCCAGCAGCCTGGCTGGGGGCACCCAATCCCCTTTTTCCTACGAGCAGTACGTC.